Detailed here is one T cell receptor beta chain. Its matching antigen is unknown. A much larger clone lies one base from this, so it may be a read error. The data are from a study of CD8 T cells in ankylosing spondylitis. Notes on the study in general: A motif of eight highly homologous TCR beta variants was seen as apparently characteristic of ankylosing spondylitis blood.

TCRdb analysed the 5' RACE reads with MiXCR anew, one entry per CDR3 protein. Of 700,000 to 1,000,000 distinct CDR3 sequences detected, 12% appear once; the ten largest clones hold approximately 0.5%. Per germline, CDR1 DFQATT and CDR2 SNEGSKA (reference sequence). This CDR3 has 14 amino acids. V usage is TRBV20-1 and J usage is TRBJ2-1, with D unclear. This TCR was recovered from a male donor with ankylosing spondylitis. The material sequenced was blood, either unsorted or a sorted T cell fraction (not recorded which). CDR3 sequence: CCASAPLTYNEQFF. DNA for the CDR3: TGCTGTGCTAGTGCCCCATTAACCTACAATGAGCAGTTCTTC.